The following is a T cell receptor beta chain sequence with its context. What it binds is not known. With a J-beta primer mix and a sample-barcoded 5' primer, a second PCR ran roughly 6 to 12 cycles. TCRdb re-called the 5' RACE reads through MiXCR, storing one row per CDR3 protein. Seen here are around 790,000 distinct CDR3 sequences, more than 40% observed once, and the top ten hold approximately 20%. This sample was included in a study of blood T cells in healthy people across ages. Regarding the study as a whole: Among T cells, TCR beta diversity per million cells dropped roughly linearly as age rose.

This sequence originates from a man between 60 and 75 years old in good health. Sequenced material: blood.

The CDR3 region has the DNA TGTGCCAGCAGTGAATTACGTCGCGGTGAGCAGTTCTTC. Amino acids: CASSELRRGEQFF. The V gene is TRBV6-1, the J gene TRBJ2-1; the D is unclear. Germline V gives CDR1 MNHNS, CDR2 SASEGT. Trimming removed 2 bases at V and 9 bases at J, with 11 bases between. The CDR3 contains 13 residues.